This passage covers 27 T cell receptor beta chains from one sample sequenced in a study of T-cell reconstitution after alpha-beta-depleted transplantation in children. For TCRbeta, the library was prepared with unique molecular identifiers. TCRdb recomputed calls from the PCR reads with MiXCR, one row per CDR3 protein. The table shows 550,000 to 800,000 distinct CDR3 sequences, with less than 15% occurring only once. The source material was PBMCs, sampled before TCRalphabeta/CD19-depleted stem cell transplant. These receptors all come from a girl aged 2 to 9 with congenital amegakaryocytic thrombocytopenia, due to receive a stem cell transplant.

This clonotype was seen at least ten times. V and J are TRBV20-1 and TRBJ1-5; 9 nucleotides match TRBD1. Germline CDR1 and CDR2: DFQATT and SNEGSKA (reference sequence). Trimming at V came to 4 bases and at J to 4 bases, leaving 8 bases not matched to a gene. This CDR3 is 15 amino acids long. CDR3 sequence: CSANVGTGINQPQHF. The CDR3, as DNA: TGCAGTGCTAATGTAGGGACAGGGATTAATCAGCCCCAGCATTTT.

Ten or more counts support this clonotype. The rearrangement joins TRBV5-4 to TRBJ2-1; D gene unclear. Trimming removed 3 bases from V and 0 bases from J, with 13 bases in between. The CDR3 totals 16 residues. CDR1 is SGHNT and CDR2 is YYREEE in the germline V gene (reference sequence). The CDR3 here is CASSSDDRSSYNEQFF. In DNA form, the CDR3 reads TGTGCCAGCAGCTCGGACGACCGAAGCTCCTACAATGAGCAGTTCTTC.

Ten or more counts support this clonotype. CDR3 DNA: TGCGCCAGCAGCATGTCGACTGGGGGCGACGAGCAGTACTTC. Its translation: CASSMSTGGDEQYF. V usage is TRBV5-1 and J usage is TRBJ2-7, with a tentative D call TRBD1 (6 bases). Trimming cost V 4 bases and J 5 bases, with 16 bases left between them. Germline CDR1 SGHRS, CDR2 YFSETQ. The CDR3 runs 14 residues.

This clonotype was picked up many times. V usage is TRBV20-1 and J usage is TRBJ1-4; D possibly corresponds to TRBD1 (6 bases). Between the trimmed V and J ends, which lost 0 bases and 8 bases, there was a span of 10 bases. CDR1 and CDR2 from the germline V gene are DFQATT and SNEGSKA (reference sequence). The CDR3 consists of 13 residues. This chain's CDR3 is CSARDPGAEKLFF. The DNA of the CDR3 is TGCAGTGCTAGAGACCCGGGGGCAGAAAAACTGTTTTTT.

The sample holds a few counts of this clonotype. At one end the junction does not follow the germline gene, possibly because of a read error. The chain employs TRBV12-3 or TRBV12-4 and TRBJ1-1, with 7 bases matching TRBD1. CDR3 length: 15 residues. CDR3 nucleotides: TGTGCCAGCAGTCTGATGACAGGGCCCAACACTGAAACTTTCTTT. Translated: CASSLMTGPNTETFF.

This chain connects TRBV3-1 to TRBJ2-7, with D perhaps matching TRBD1 (5 bases). The CDR3 runs 14 residues. Germline CDR1 and CDR2: LGHDT and YNNKEL (reference sequence). V gave up 0 bases and J gave up 4 bases, with 10 bases separating them. This CDR3 reads CASSQDAKGYEQYF. CDR3 DNA: TGTGCCAGCAGCCAAGATGCAAAGGGGTACGAGCAGTACTTC.

This clonotype was seen only a few times. For the CDR3, the DNA is TGCAGTGCAAGGGGGGCTAGCGGGGCATACGAGCAGTACTTC. It yields the protein CSARGASGAYEQYF. V usage is TRBV20-1 and J usage is TRBJ2-7; 9 bases line up with TRBD2. This CDR3 spans 14 amino acids. The V and J ends lost 6 bases and 4 bases, in that order; junction bases with no gene match: 10. The germline V gene has CDR1 DFQATT and CDR2 SNEGSKA (reference sequence).

The J gene is TRBJ2-2, the V gene TRBV28; 8 nucleotides agree with TRBD1. The germline CDR1 and CDR2 sequences are MDHEN and SYDVKM. The V and J ends lost 6 bases and 1 base, in that order; junction bases with no gene match: 10. The CDR3 is 17 residues long. The CDR3 reads CASRRPTGTGNTGELFF. The CDR3 nucleotides read TGTGCCAGCAGACGCCCTACCGGGACAGGGAACACCGGGGAGCTGTTTTTT.

At least ten counts were recorded for this clonotype. The chain uses TRBV6-2 or TRBV6-3 and TRBJ2-1, with no clear D. CDR1 MNHEY and CDR2 SVGEGT come from the germline V gene. This CDR3 has 12 residues. V lost 6 bases and J lost 7, with 10 bases in between. The CDR3 protein is CASRPDGNEQFF. For the CDR3, the DNA is TGTGCCAGCAGACCCGACGGAAATGAGCAGTTCTTC.

The table lists this clonotype with many counts. The chain's CDR3 is CSVPGTGFNSPLHF. The CDR3 DNA sequence: TGCAGCGTACCCGGGACAGGCTTCAATTCACCCCTCCACTTT. The V call is TRBV29-1, the J call TRBJ1-6; 8 positions match TRBD1. Germline V gene data show CDR1 as SQVTM and CDR2 as ANQGSEA. The V segment lost 6 bases and the J segment 7 bases; nucleotides outside the gene matches: 8. This CDR3 comprises 14 residues.

This clonotype showed up just a few times. This sequence joins TRBV7-7 and TRBJ2-2, with 7 bases matching TRBD2. The germline V gene has CDR1 SSHAT and CDR2 FNYEAQ (reference sequence). Trimming at V came to 6 bases and at J to 3 bases, leaving 4 bases not matched to a gene. The CDR3 consists of 14 residues. The CDR3 region has the DNA TGTGCCAGCAGGTTAAGCGGGGACACCGGGGAGCTGTTTTTT. Its protein product is CASRLSGDTGELFF.

This clonotype occurred a few times. The rearrangement joins TRBV5-1 to TRBJ2-1, with TRBD2 matching over 9 bases. Looked up from germline, CDR1 is SGHRS and CDR2 is YFSETQ. The CDR3 spans 16 residues. V was clipped by 2 bases and J by 8 bases; unmatched bases: 11. The CDR3 DNA reads TGCGCCAGCAGCTTACTCTTTAGCGGGAGCGGCGATGAGCAGTTCTTC. It translates to CASSLLFSGSGDEQFF.

The table lists this clonotype with many counts. The chain has TRBV5-1 and TRBJ2-3; 9 positions agree with TRBD2. CDR1 and CDR2 from the germline V gene are SGHRS and YFSETQ. The J segment lost 5 bases and the V segment lost 0 bases, leaving 10 bases of the junction unmatched. This CDR3 is built from 17 residues. This chain's CDR3 is CASSLVVAGGPGDTQYF. CDR3 bases: TGCGCCAGCAGCTTGGTGGTGGCGGGAGGGCCTGGAGATACGCAGTATTTT.

The chain combines TRBV5-1 with TRBJ2-5; TRBD1 is a possible D gene (6 bases). The germline CDR1 and CDR2 sequences are SGHRS and YFSETQ. This CDR3 region has 15 residues. V lost 4 bases, J lost 5 bases, and 18 bases lay in between. This CDR3 is CASSQAFRGKETQYF. In DNA form, the CDR3 reads TGCGCCAGCAGCCAAGCTTTTAGGGGGAAGGAGACCCAGTACTTC. Full variable domain (remainder filled in from reference TRBV5-1 and TRBJ2-5): KAGVTQTPRYLIKTRGQQVTLSCSPISGHRSVSWYQQTPGQGLQFLFEYFSETQRNKGNFPGRFSGRQFSNSRSEMNVSTLELGDSALYLCASSQAFRGKETQYFGPGTRLLVL.

In the case of this clonotype: With a much larger clone just one base away, this may be a read error. The rearrangement joins TRBV20-1 to TRBJ2-7, with D possibly TRBD2 on 5 matching bases. The CDR3 loop spans 16 amino acids. The germline CDR1 and CDR2 sequences are DFQATT and SNEGSKA (reference sequence). The DNA for the CDR3 is TGCAGTGTTAGAGATGGGTATGGCGGGCCACAAGGGGAGCAGTACTTC. Translated, it gives CSVRDGYGGPQGEQYF.

This clonotype has at least ten counts. The chain is built from TRBV12-3 or TRBV12-4 and TRBJ2-3; TRBD1 matches at 10 bases. Unmatched junction bases numbered 5, after V lost 7 bases and J lost 4 bases. This CDR3 is 14 amino acids long. The DNA of the CDR3 is TGTGCCAGCACCAAGGACAGGGGGTCAGATACGCAGTATTTT. Its translation is CASTKDRGSDTQYF.

This clonotype was picked up a small number of times. V gene TRBV10-3 combines with J gene TRBJ2-1, with 7 positions matching TRBD2. After removal of 8 bases from V and 0 bases from J, the junction contained 7 bases not matched to a gene. The CDR3 consists of 15 residues. Germline V gene sequence: CDR1 ENHRY, CDR2 SYGVKD. The CDR3 bases are TGTGCCATCGGGGGGGGAGGGTTCTCCTACAATGAGCAGTTCTTC. This sequence encodes CAIGGGGFSYNEQFF.

There are many counts of this clonotype. The V gene is TRBV28, the J gene TRBJ2-7; D is undetermined. Trimming left V 1 base short and J 4 bases short, with 11 bases between. The CDR3 is 14 residues long. Germline lookup yields CDR1 MDHEN and CDR2 SYDVKM. The CDR3 spells CASSLSPPSYEQYF. The CDR3 region has the DNA TGTGCCAGCAGTTTATCCCCACCATCGTACGAGCAGTACTTC.

In its sample, this clonotype was seen a few times. The chain uses TRBV6-2 or TRBV6-3 and TRBJ2-7; D possibly corresponds to TRBD2 (6 bases). Trimming removed 4 bases at V and 0 bases at J, with 16 bases between. This CDR3 has 16 amino acids. The germline CDR1 and CDR2 sequences are MNHEY and SVGEGT. In nucleotides, the CDR3 is TGTGCCAGCAGTTCATTAGCGGAGATGGACTCCTACGAGCAGTACTTC. Translated, it gives CASSSLAEMDSYEQYF.

This clonotype has ten or more counts. This sequence joins TRBV20-1 and TRBJ1-1; D unclear. CDR1 DFQATT and CDR2 SNEGSKA come from the germline V gene (reference sequence). CDR3 length equals 11 residues. Trimming left V 3 bases short and J 1 base short, with 3 bases between. The CDR3: CSASRNTEAFF. In nucleotides, the CDR3 is TGCAGTGCTAGCCGGAACACTGAAGCTTTCTTT.

CDR3 region: CANGQGKETQYF. Written as DNA, the CDR3 is TGTGCCAACGGACAGGGTAAAGAGACCCAGTACTTC. This chain links TRBV2 with TRBJ2-5; 8 nucleotides line up with TRBD1. This CDR3 spans 12 amino acids. Trimming removed 10 bases from V and 3 bases from J; junction bases left unmatched: 4. The V gene's germline CDR1 is SNHLY and CDR2 FYNNEI.

This clonotype was counted ten times or more. The chain combines TRBV5-5 with TRBJ2-2, with 10 bases lining up with TRBD2. The CDR3 spans 15 residues. Germline V CDR1 and CDR2: SGHKS, YYEKEE (reference sequence). The V segment lost 4 bases and the J segment 4 bases; nucleotides outside the gene matches: 4. CDR3 nucleotide sequence: TGTGCCAGCAGCACCGGGACTAGCGTCACCGGGGAGCTGTTTTTT. Its protein is CASSTGTSVTGELFF.

This chain's CDR3 is CASSPKWDRGPVDTQYF. CDR3 DNA sequence: TGTGCCAGCAGTCCGAAATGGGACAGGGGGCCGGTGGATACGCAGTATTTT. The chain uses TRBV12-3 or TRBV12-4 and TRBJ2-3; 12 nucleotides match TRBD1. This CDR3 is built from 17 residues. The junction had 12 bases not matched to a gene; V was cut back by 5 bases and J by 6 bases.

The chain employs TRBV15 and TRBJ1-3, with 7 bases lining up with TRBD1. Germline V gene lookup returns CDR1 LNHNV and CDR2 YYDKDF (reference sequence). The V and J ends lost 0 bases and 4 bases, in that order; junction bases with no gene match: 3. CDR3 length: 15 amino acids. The CDR3 DNA reads as TGTGCCACCAGCAGAGATAGGGGGCTAGGAAACACCATATATTTT. Translating gives CATSRDRGLGNTIYF.

The chain has TRBV2 and TRBJ2-1, with 10 bases aligning to TRBD2. Germline V lookup: CDR1 SNHLY, CDR2 FYNNEI. This CDR3 spans 13 amino acids. The ends lost 6 bases at V and 9 bases at J; junction bases unmatched: 5. CDR3 loop: CASRPSGRGEQFF. The CDR3 bases are TGTGCCAGCAGGCCTAGCGGGAGAGGTGAGCAGTTCTTC.

The rearrangement uses TRBV3-1 and TRBJ2-7; a weak D match, TRBD1 (5 bases). Germline V gene sequence: CDR1 LGHDT, CDR2 YNNKEL (reference sequence). Trimming took off 0 bases at V and 6 bases at J, with 12 bases between the two ends. CDR3 size: 14 residues. CDR3 residues: CASSQDWQGGEQYF. The CDR3 nucleotides read TGTGCCAGCAGCCAAGATTGGCAGGGCGGCGAGCAGTACTTC.

The chain couples TRBV12-3 or TRBV12-4 to TRBJ2-5; D possibly corresponds to TRBD2 (5 bases). This CDR3 is built from 14 residues. V was pared by 6 bases and J by 3 bases, with 14 bases between. This CDR3 reads CASSSNVGEETQYF. CDR3 nucleotides: TGTGCCAGCAGCTCAAACGTCGGGGAAGAGACCCAGTACTTC.